This T cell receptor (beta chain) was obtained from a study of glioma-infiltrating T cells after dendritic cell vaccination (dated by TCRdb to between 2015 and 2016). General notes on the study: Of the roughly 15 glioblastoma patients in the cohort, all drawn from Phase I and II dendritic cell vaccination trials, 9 were newly diagnosed and 6 had recurrent disease. Autologous tumor lysate-pulsed dendritic cell vaccination was administered to the patients between about 2002 and 2013. To make the vaccine, monocyte-derived dendritic cells were cultured for seven to eight days with IL-4 and GM-CSF and then pulsed overnight with autologous tumor lysate. Each patient was given three intradermal dendritic cell vaccine injections, spaced two weeks apart, in the arm below the axilla. Deep sequencing of TCR beta CDR3 regions was used to quantify tumor-infiltrating lymphocyte content and compare tumor and blood repertoires in dendritic cell-vaccinated glioblastoma patients. Survival after dendritic cell vaccination was correlated with TCR sequencing metrics, including TIL content and tumor-blood repertoire overlap.

This clone is a singleton in its sample. The clone's antigen remains unknown. The sample holds no much larger clone one base away, and base qualities are not on file. What the research found in general, with its limitations: The cohort was small and heterogeneous, with few patients having full blood and tumor sets and even fewer initial-recurrent tumor pairs. No direct relationship between TCR clonality and survival was found, suggesting a diverse polyclonal response may matter. After dendritic cell vaccination, a higher estimated pretreatment TIL content predicted longer time to progression and longer overall survival. The three-group TCR overlap response model was characterized as speculative, and prospective validation of the model was stated to be required.

The meaning of the sample's time point label: after dendritic cell vaccination, including at tumor progression/relapse. Patients were selected for having adequate residual fresh-frozen tumor tissue and more than two years of available survival data. None of the glioblastoma patients carried an isocitrate dehydrogenase mutation, although molecular status otherwise varied. PBMC were collected before vaccination, two weeks after the third vaccination, and at tumor progression if tumor progression occurred. Genomic DNA was extracted with the Qiagen DNeasy Blood extraction Kit. The CDR3, from cysteine to phenylalanine, totals 16 residues. The read is trimmed to its CDR3 DNA, 48 bases read in frame from base 1. CDR1 SGHRS and CDR2 YFSETQ are derived from the germline V gene. Trimmed from V: 0 bases; trimmed from J: 2 bases; junction bases lacking a gene match: 2. Using the immunoSEQ assay, TCRB CDR3 regions were amplified from roughly 2.2 micrograms of genomic DNA, or from all available DNA when less than that was on hand. Multiplex PCR used 60 forward primers for TCR V beta segments and 13 reverse primers for J beta segments. To estimate the number of reads per starting template, synthetic control templates were added to each sample at limiting dilution. The Illumina HiSeq System generated 87 bp sequencing reads. Under the source paper's analysis protocol: PCR and sequencing errors were removed by a nearest neighbor algorithm that merged closely related sequences. TCR overlap was measured as the percentage of unique tumor TCR beta sequences that were also present in the peripheral blood of the same patient. The source is immuneACCESS, and TCRdb retained only in-frame sequences with V and J called. Part of the clones is not carried over; for the studies checked, unresolved V genes explain less than half of this, and the remainder is unexplained. The DNA was the basis for D and trimming; V, J and clone size are from that table. Across this sample there are roughly 88,000 clones, with around four fifths seen only once. Roughly 2% of the sample lies in the top ten.

The source material was blood, sampled after dendritic cell vaccination. The rearranged segments are TRBV5-1 and TRBJ2-5; TRBD2 lines up with 12 middle nucleotides. The receptor comes from a human donor with glioblastoma. The sequenced DNA is TGCGCCAGCAGCTTGGGTACTAGCGGGAGGCAAGAGACCCAGTACTTC. This is translated as CASSLGTSGRQETQYF.